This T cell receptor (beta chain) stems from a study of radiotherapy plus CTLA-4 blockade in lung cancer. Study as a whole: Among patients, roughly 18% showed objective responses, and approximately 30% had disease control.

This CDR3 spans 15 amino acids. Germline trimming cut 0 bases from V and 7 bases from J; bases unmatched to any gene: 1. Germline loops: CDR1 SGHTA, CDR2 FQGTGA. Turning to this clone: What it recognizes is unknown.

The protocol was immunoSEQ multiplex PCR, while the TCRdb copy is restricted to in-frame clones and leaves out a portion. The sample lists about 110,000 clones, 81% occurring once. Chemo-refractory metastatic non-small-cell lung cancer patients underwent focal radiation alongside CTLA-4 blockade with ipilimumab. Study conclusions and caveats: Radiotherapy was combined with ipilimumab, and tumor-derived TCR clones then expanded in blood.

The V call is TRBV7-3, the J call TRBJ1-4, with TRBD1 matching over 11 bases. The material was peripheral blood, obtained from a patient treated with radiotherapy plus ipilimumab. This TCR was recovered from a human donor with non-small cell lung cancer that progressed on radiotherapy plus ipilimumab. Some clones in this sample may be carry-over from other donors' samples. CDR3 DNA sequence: TGTGCCAGCAGCTTAACGGGGACAGGGGGTGAAAAACTGTTTTTT. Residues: CASSLTGTGGEKLFF. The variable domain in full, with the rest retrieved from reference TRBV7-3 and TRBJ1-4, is GAGVSQTPSNKVTEKGKYVELRCDPISGHTALYWYRQSLGQGPEFLIYFQGTGAADDSGLPNDRFFAVRPEGSVSTLKIQRTERGDSAVYLCASSLTGTGGEKLFFGSGTQLSVL.